A selection of T cell receptor beta chains follows, all from one sample in a study of immune evolution from preneoplasia to lung adenocarcinoma. Profiled with immunoSEQ multiplex PCR; TCRdb holds only in-frame clones, not every one. The sample has 3,700 or so clones, 83% seen once. Sequencing was done on a sample of FFPE minimally invasive lung adenocarcinoma tissue. These receptors all stem from a person aged 55 to 75 with lung adenocarcinoma. The CDR3 runs from the conserved cysteine through the conserved F or W. The order of the fields is D gene, J gene, V gene, clone size, CDR3 protein, CDR3 DNA. D genes are given only for firm matches. The size entry is marked missing in some rows and otherwise reads once, few, many or a size class.

>NA|TRBJ2-7|TRBV12-5|NA
CASGAPYEQYF
TGTGCTAGTGGTGCCCCCTACGAGCAGTACTTC
>NA|TRBJ2-7|TRBV6-5|NA
CASSSYEGEQYF
TGTGCCAGCAGTTCCTATGAGGGGGAGCAGTACTTC
>NA|TRBJ2-2|TRBV4-3|NA
CASSQDRGQDTGELFF
TGCGCCAGCAGCCAAGATAGGGGCCAGGACACCGGGGAGCTGTTTTTT
>NA|TRBJ1-5|TRBV6-4|NA
CASSRGVNNQPQHF
TGTGCCAGCAGTAGAGGGGTTAACAATCAGCCCCAGCATTTT
>TRBD1|TRBJ2-7|TRBV6-6|large
CASSQGVGHEQYF
TGTGCCAGCAGCCAGGGGGTTGGCCACGAGCAGTACTTC
>NA|TRBJ2-7|TRBV7-8|NA
CASSWGTFEQYF
TGTGCCAGCAGCTGGGGGACCTTCGAGCAGTACTTC
>NA|TRBJ2-5|TRBV5-1|NA
CASSLSPGIVETQYF
TGCGCCAGCAGCTTGAGTCCAGGTATCGTAGAGACCCAGTACTTC
>TRBD1|TRBJ1-4|TRBV5-6|few
CASSLQGADPGGEKLFF
TGTGCCAGCAGCTTACAGGGGGCGGATCCGGGAGGTGAAAAACTGTTTTTT
>TRBD2|TRBJ2-1|TRBV14|NA
CASSPGLAGDEQFF
TGTGCCAGCAGCCCGGGACTAGCGGGAGATGAGCAGTTCTTC
>NA|TRBJ2-7|TRBV28|NA
CASREKPLYEQYF
TGTGCCAGTCGGGAGAAGCCTTTGTACGAGCAGTACTTC
>NA|TRBJ2-5|TRBV7-6|few
CASSLPPQETQYF
TGTGCCAGCAGCTTACCCCCTCAAGAGACCCAGTACTTC
>NA|TRBJ2-3|TRBV28|once
CASTPPGPEGDTQYF
TGTGCCAGCACCCCTCCGGGACCTGAAGGAGATACGCAGTATTTT
>NA|TRBJ2-7|TRBV28|NA
CASSLTQGYEQYF
TGTGCCAGCAGTTTAACCCAGGGATACGAGCAGTACTTC
>TRBD1|TRBJ2-1|TRBV18|NA
CASSTGTGGADEQFF
TGTGCCAGCTCAACCGGGACAGGGGGCGCAGATGAGCAGTTCTTC
>NA|TRBJ2-1|TRBV5-1|NA
CASSSGGLEQFF
TGCGCCAGCAGCTCTGGCGGTCTCGAACAGTTCTTC
>NA|TRBJ2-2|TRBV11-3|few
CASSSLADPGELFF
TGTGCCAGCAGCTCGTTAGCGGATCCCGGGGAGCTGTTTTTT
>TRBD1|TRBJ2-7|TRBV2|NA
CAVPRTGATEQYF
TGTGCCGTCCCTCGGACAGGGGCTACAGAGCAGTACTTC
>TRBD1|TRBJ2-7|TRBV29-1|NA
CSAWDRTYEQYF
TGCAGCGCGTGGGACAGGACCTACGAGCAGTACTTC
>NA|TRBJ1-3|TRBV4-1|NA
CASSQVLADKVRNTIYF
TGCGCCAGCAGCCAAGTTCTGGCGGACAAGGTTAGAAACACCATATATTTT
>TRBD2|TRBJ2-7|TRBV5-1|NA
CASSLEASGGYEQYF
TGCGCCAGCAGCTTGGAGGCTAGCGGGGGATACGAGCAGTACTTC
>NA|TRBJ2-7|TRBV6-1|NA
CASSSEGGYEQYF
TGTGCCAGCAGTTCAGAAGGGGGGTACGAGCAGTACTTC
>TRBD2|TRBJ2-3|TRBV18|NA
CASSAGTSGDTQYF
TGTGCCAGCTCAGCAGGGACTAGCGGAGATACGCAGTATTTT
>NA|TRBJ1-4|TRBV15|NA
CATSRDMNSNEKLFF
TGTGCCACCAGCAGAGATATGAACAGCAATGAAAAACTGTTTTTT
>TRBD1|TRBJ2-7|TRBV11-2|few
CASSFFETGTYEQYF
TGTGCCAGCAGCTTTTTCGAGACAGGGACCTACGAGCAGTACTTC
>NA|TRBJ1-1|TRBV5-1|NA
CASSLEVGATEAFF
TGCGCCAGCAGCTTGGAAGTCGGAGCCACTGAAGCTTTCTTT
>NA|TRBJ2-3|TRBV5-1|NA
CASSLSGSTDTQYF
TGCGCCAGCAGCTTGAGCGGGAGCACAGATACGCAGTATTTT
>TRBD1|TRBJ1-6|TRBV27|NA
CASSATGTGNSPLHF
TGTGCCAGCAGTGCAACCGGGACAGGGAATTCACCCCTCCACTTT
>NA|TRBJ2-7|TRBV7-9|NA
CASSWGQSKGQYF
TGTGCCAGCAGCTGGGGTCAAAGCAAGGGGCAGTACTTC
>TRBD1|TRBJ2-3|TRBV7-2|NA
CASSLDQGADTQYF
TGTGCCAGCAGCTTAGATCAGGGGGCAGATACGCAGTATTTT
>NA|TRBJ2-1|TRBV7-3|NA
CASSPGSGYNEQFF
TGTGCCAGCAGCCCCGGTAGCGGATACAATGAGCAGTTCTTC
>TRBD2|TRBJ2-1|TRBV30|NA
CAWSVKRGYNEQFF
TGTGCCTGGAGTGTCAAGCGGGGCTACAATGAGCAGTTCTTC
>TRBD1|TRBJ2-7|TRBV7-9|NA
CASSVGTGKTYEQYF
TGTGCCAGCAGCGTCGGGACAGGCAAAACCTACGAGCAGTACTTC
>NA|TRBJ2-2|TRBV11-2|NA
CASSLVVTGQNTGELFF
TGTGCCAGCAGCTTGGTGGTGACAGGCCAAAACACCGGGGAGCTGTTTTTT
>TRBD2|TRBJ2-1|TRBV28|NA
CASSLNERESSNEQFF
TGTGCCAGCAGTTTAAATGAGCGGGAGTCTAGTAATGAGCAGTTCTTC
>TRBD1|TRBJ1-4|TRBV6-1|NA
CASSSTGGSEKLFF
TGTGCCAGCAGTTCGACAGGGGGCAGTGAAAAACTGTTTTTT
>NA|TRBJ1-2|TRBV5-6|NA
CANSSRSGYTF
TGTGCCAACAGCTCCCGTAGTGGCTACACCTTC
>NA|TRBJ2-5|TRBV6-6|NA
CASTTRPKGGKETQYF
TGTGCCAGCACCACCAGACCGAAAGGGGGTAAAGAGACCCAGTACTTC
>NA|TRBJ2-3|TRBV19|NA
CASSLPRWPDTQYF
TGTGCCAGTAGTCTTCCGCGCTGGCCAGATACGCAGTATTTT
>NA|TRBJ2-6|TRBV9|NA
CASSVGGSGANVLTF
TGTGCCAGCAGCGTAGGAGGGTCTGGGGCCAACGTCCTGACTTTC
>TRBD2|TRBJ2-1|TRBV10-1|NA
CASSGLAGDNEQFF
TGCGCCAGCAGTGGACTAGCGGGAGACAATGAGCAGTTCTTC
>NA|TRBJ2-7|TRBV5-6|NA
CASSSLALYEQYF
TGTGCCAGCAGTTCTCTAGCGCTCTACGAGCAGTACTTC
>NA|TRBJ1-2|TRBV6-1|NA
CASSEGQLPIGYTF
TGTGCCAGCAGTGAAGGACAGCTACCCATTGGCTACACCTTC
>NA|TRBJ1-1|TRBV9|NA
CASSANRETTKGGSTEAFF
TGTGCCAGCAGCGCCAACAGGGAGACTACCAAGGGGGGTAGCACTGAAGCTTTCTTT
>NA|TRBJ1-1|TRBV5-6|NA
CASSLAGASLEAFF
TGTGCCAGCAGCTTGGCAGGGGCCTCTCTCGAAGCTTTCTTT
>NA|TRBJ2-4|TRBV19|NA
CASSGPNLAKNIQYF
TGTGCCAGTAGTGGACCTAACCTAGCCAAAAACATTCAGTACTTC
>TRBD1|TRBJ1-1|TRBV5-1|NA
CASSIRTGPVTEAFF
TGCGCCAGCAGCATCAGGACAGGGCCGGTCACTGAAGCTTTCTTT
>NA|TRBJ2-7|TRBV7-2|NA
CASTFSGDEQYF
TGTGCCAGCACCTTCTCAGGGGACGAGCAGTACTTC
>NA|TRBJ1-1|TRBV6-5|once
CASTPGLQNTEAFF
TGTGCCAGCACCCCGGGACTTCAGAACACTGAAGCTTTCTTT
>NA|TRBJ2-7|TRBV6-1|NA
CASSDHNDYEQYF
TGTGCCAGCAGTGACCACAATGACTACGAGCAGTACTTC
>NA|TRBJ1-5|TRBV4-3|NA
CASSQDAGGINQPQHF
TGCGCCAGCAGCCAAGATGCCGGGGGGATCAATCAGCCCCAGCATTTT
>TRBD2|TRBJ2-1|TRBV7-2|NA
CASSGLAGNPSYNEQFF
TGTGCCAGCAGCGGACTAGCGGGAAACCCCTCCTACAATGAGCAGTTCTTC
>TRBD1|TRBJ1-1|TRBV30|NA
CAWGQGLTEAFF
TGTGCCTGGGGACAGGGACTCACTGAAGCTTTCTTT
>TRBD2|TRBJ2-3|TRBV18|once
CASSPRPSGNTDTQYF
TGTGCCAGCTCACCCCGGCCTAGCGGAAACACAGATACGCAGTATTTT